One sample yielded the 9 T cell receptor beta chains listed below, sequenced in a study of shared clonotypes between healthy human individuals. Profiled with immunoSEQ multiplex PCR; TCRdb holds only in-frame clones, not every one. The table lists about 2.3 million clones, around 90% of them singletons. The sample taken for sequencing was naive CD4+ T cells from PBMCs. As to subset: CD45RA+ positively selected. These receptors all come from a man younger than 35 in good health. Some clones in this sample may be carry-over from other donors' samples.

This chain links TRBV18 with TRBJ1-2; no firm D call. V was trimmed by 3 bases and J by 1 base, leaving 9 bases between them. Looked up from germline, CDR1 is KGHSH and CDR2 is LQKENI. The CDR3 totals 14 residues. CDR3 in amino acids: CASSPPQLNYGYTF. The DNA for the CDR3 is TGTGCCAGCTCACCCCCCCAGCTTAACTATGGCTACACCTTC.

As to this clone: Other DNA variants within this sample encode the same CDR3. The chain combines TRBV4-1 with TRBJ2-7; D unclear. The length of the CDR3 is 13 residues. Trimming removed 3 bases at V and 1 base at J, with 7 bases between. The germline V gene encodes CDR1 MGHRA and CDR2 YSYEKL. In DNA, the CDR3 is TGCGCCAGCAGCCAGGTCGGATCCTACGAGCAGTACTTC. It codes for CASSQVGSYEQYF.

This clone came up once. In the same sample, other DNA sequences code for this CDR3. V gene TRBV30 combines with J gene TRBJ1-2; 9 nucleotides line up with TRBD1. This CDR3 is built from 13 residues. Germline V lookup: CDR1 GTSNPN, CDR2 SVGIG (reference sequence). J lost 8 bases, V lost 1 base, and 5 bases had no gene match. Here the CDR3 reads CAWSAGTGHGYTF. In DNA form, the CDR3 reads TGTGCCTGGAGTGCCGGGACAGGGCACGGCTACACCTTC.

The chain employs TRBV10-2 and TRBJ2-4, with D unresolved. Trimming took off 0 bases at V and 0 bases at J, with 15 bases between the two ends. CDR1 WSHSY and CDR2 SAAADI come from the germline V gene. The CDR3 loop spans 18 amino acids. CDR3 sequence (DNA): TGCGCCAGCAGTGAGTCGGGCTTATCCAAGTCAGCCAAAAACATTCAGTACTTC. Translating it yields CASSESGLSKSAKNIQYF.

The chain uses TRBV19 and TRBJ2-2; tentatively, D is TRBD1 or TRBD2 (5 bases each). Germline assignment: CDR1 LNHDA and CDR2 SQIVND (reference sequence). Trimming cost V 1 base and J 6 bases, with 9 bases left between them. This CDR3 has 14 residues. The CDR3 DNA reads as TGTGCCAGTAGTATAGCAGGGACCCCCGGGGAGCTGTTTTTT. It encodes CASSIAGTPGELFF.

This clone was observed once. The chain uses TRBV5-1 and TRBJ2-3; TRBD1 might be the D (5 bases). This CDR3 contains 14 residues. Trimming left V 7 bases short and J 5 bases short, with 17 bases between. Germline V CDR1 and CDR2: SGHRS, YFSETQ. CDR3 coding DNA: TGCGCCAGCGCCAGGGCATTAGTTCAAGATACGCAGTATTTT. Its translation: CASARALVQDTQYF.

The V and J genes are TRBV19 and TRBJ1-2, with D tentatively TRBD1 (5 bases). Trimming left V 6 bases short and J 3 bases short, with 11 bases between. This CDR3 comprises 13 residues. Germline V gene lookup returns CDR1 LNHDA and CDR2 SQIVND (reference sequence). The CDR3 coding sequence is TGTGCCAGTAGCCCTGGGGGACACTATGGCTACACCTTC. Protein: CASSPGGHYGYTF.

The chain combines TRBV27 with TRBJ2-6; D is unclear. CDR1 is MNHEY, CDR2 SMNVEV, per germline (reference sequence). The CDR3 is 12 amino acids. Trimming stripped 8 bases from V and 4 bases from J, with 6 bases between. The CDR3 bases are TGTGCCAGCCGGATGGGGGCCAACGTCCTGACTTTC. Protein product: CASRMGANVLTF.

This clone has just one count. The chain employs TRBV30 and TRBJ2-3, with 7 positions matching TRBD2. Trimming took 5 bases from V and 3 from J; bases not matched to a gene: 17. This CDR3 contains 17 residues. Germline CDR1 and CDR2: GTSNPN and SVGIG (reference sequence). The CDR3 protein is CAWGREPGSFPTDTQYF. The CDR3 DNA follows: TGTGCCTGGGGGAGGGAACCGGGATCCTTTCCGACAGATACGCAGTATTTT.